This T cell receptor beta chain was documented in a study of identical twins. TCRdb used MiXCR to reprocess the 5' RACE reads, holding one entry per CDR3 protein. The sample gives roughly 770,000 distinct CDR3 sequences, roughly 18% of which show up once; less than 15% is in the top ten. The sample was also reused in another study, on T cells expressing NK-cell markers. According to that study: Eight donors were sequenced, of whom seven were HCMV-seropositive, while the remaining one was HCMV-seronegative. Only alpha-beta TCR T cells were sorted in several experiments, using an anti-gamma-delta TCR antibody. In a group of several donors, dominant NKG2C+ clonotypes represented about 1.0-7.5% of CD8+ T cells.

This receptor was obtained from a woman under 30 in good health. The sequenced material came from PBMCs.

CDR3 bases: TGCAGTGCGGAAGATAACGGCCAAGAGACCCAGTACTTC. Amino acids: CSAEDNGQETQYF. The genes are TRBV20-1 and TRBJ2-5; no definite D call. Germline CDR1 reads DFQATT; CDR2 reads SNEGSKA (reference sequence). The CDR3 runs 13 residues. The V and J ends lost 6 bases and 1 base respectively, with 12 bases between them.